The 17 T cell receptor beta chains below all came from one sample that was sequenced in a study of response to subunit inactivated influenza vaccine. From the RT-PCR reads, TCRdb called clonotypes with MiXCR, one entry per CDR3 protein. Of around 790,000 distinct CDR3 sequences listed, 21% were seen once; the top ten hold around 9.6%. The sequencing here drew on PBMCs from blood, taken about 5 days after vaccination. These receptors came from a man aged 45-60 years who received an inactivated influenza vaccine.

This clonotype showed up many times. The chain is built from TRBV7-2 and TRBJ2-6, with D tentatively TRBD2 (5 bases). The germline CDR1 and CDR2 sequences are SGHTA and FQGNSA. The CDR3 sequence is 17 residues long. The germline V and J ends were trimmed by 3 bases and 4 bases, with 16 bases remaining between them. The chain's CDR3 is CASSLGSGSGGANVLTF. The DNA for the CDR3 is TGTGCCAGCAGCTTGGGGTCGGGGTCAGGAGGGGCCAACGTCCTGACTTTC.

The chain has TRBV5-1 and TRBJ1-6; D is uncertain. Trimming shortened V by 3 bases and J by 10 bases, and 14 bases separated the two germline ends. In germline, CDR1 is SGHRS, CDR2 YFSETQ. The CDR3 is made up of 14 amino acids. The CDR3: CASSWVDLRSPLHF. The CDR3 DNA reads as TGCGCCAGCAGCTGGGTCGATCTTCGGTCACCCCTCCACTTT.

This clonotype was recorded only once. V gene TRBV28 combines with J gene TRBJ2-1; 13 bases line up with TRBD2. The CDR3 runs 17 residues. Germline-derived CDR1 and CDR2 are MDHEN and SYDVKM. The J segment lost 6 bases and the V segment lost 4 bases, leaving 9 bases of the junction unmatched. The CDR3 sequence is CASSSTRTSGSLNEQFF. DNA of the CDR3: TGTGCCAGCAGTTCCACCCGGACTAGCGGGAGTCTCAATGAGCAGTTCTTC.

This rearrangement joins TRBV11-2 to TRBJ2-7; D not certain. The CDR3 loop spans 14 amino acids. Germline V gene lookup returns CDR1 SGHAT and CDR2 FQNNGV. Trimming removed 3 bases from V and 6 bases from J, with 15 bases in between. In DNA, the CDR3 is TGTGCCAGCAGCTTTACCTCGACCCGGAGCGAGCAGTACTTC. Translating it yields CASSFTSTRSEQYF.

This clonotype was observed once. The V and J genes are TRBV6-2 or TRBV6-3 and TRBJ2-1, with 9 nucleotides matching TRBD2. The J segment lost 9 bases and the V segment lost 0 bases, leaving 9 bases of the junction unmatched. The CDR3 sequence is 16 residues long. Germline CDR1 and CDR2: MNHEY and SVGEGT. This CDR3 is CASSYSWLAGLGEQFF. CDR3 nucleotides: TGTGCCAGCAGTTACTCGTGGCTAGCGGGGCTAGGTGAGCAGTTCTTC.

CDR3 sequence: CASSLAGAGALWEQYF. Here the CDR3 DNA reads TGTGCCAGCAGCTTGGCCGGGGCAGGGGCCCTCTGGGAGCAGTACTTC. The gene calls are TRBV5-6 and TRBJ2-7; a weak D match, TRBD1 (6 bases). This CDR3 contains 16 residues. Germline CDR1 reads SGHDT; CDR2 reads YYEEEE. The V end lost 0 bases, the J end lost 7 bases, and 20 bases lay between the germline ends.

This clonotype was recorded a few times. The V call is TRBV7-2, the J call TRBJ2-1; TRBD2 matches 10 bases. The CDR3 has 15 residues. The junction had 5 bases not matched to a gene; V was cut back by 9 bases and J by 0 bases. In germline, CDR1 is SGHTA, CDR2 FQGNSA. The CDR3 coding sequence is TGTGCCAGTAAAGCGGGAGGGAGCTCCTACAATGAGCAGTTCTTC. Translated: CASKAGGSSYNEQFF.

The chain employs TRBV21-1 and TRBJ1-2. TRBV21-1 is an annotated pseudogene. The CDR3 spans 15 residues. As DNA, the CDR3 is TGTGCCAGCAGCAGCGACACAAGCGGCCTAGCGGGCTACACCTTC. Protein product: CASSSDTSGLAGYTF.

The chain uses TRBV12-3 or TRBV12-4 and TRBJ1-2, with TRBD1 matching over 8 bases. This CDR3 is 15 amino acids long. The junction had 8 bases not matched to a gene; V was cut back by 5 bases and J by 3 bases. The CDR3 here is CASSTLEDRDYGYTF. The CDR3 DNA reads as TGTGCCAGCAGTACTCTAGAGGACAGGGACTATGGCTACACCTTC.

V and J are TRBV6-5 and TRBJ2-1; 10 bases fit TRBD1. The CDR3 contains 18 residues. Trimming removed 0 bases from V and 6 bases from J; junction bases left unmatched: 11. From germline, CDR1 is MNHEY and CDR2 SVGAGI. CDR3 residues: CASSYSKGTGDRLNEQFF. CDR3 DNA sequence: TGTGCCAGCAGTTACTCGAAAGGGACAGGGGATCGACTCAATGAGCAGTTCTTC.

The chain links TRBV4-1 to TRBJ1-1, with D possibly being TRBD1 (5 bases). CDR1 is MGHRA and CDR2 is YSYEKL in the germline V gene. V was clipped by 0 bases and J by 8 bases, with 7 bases between them. CDR3 length equals 12 residues. In DNA form, the CDR3 reads TGCGCCAGCAGCCAAGAGGGGGGGGAAGCTTTCTTT. Translating it yields CASSQEGGEAFF.

V gene TRBV11-2 combines with J gene TRBJ2-5; 15 nucleotides line up with TRBD2. The CDR3 covers 18 residues. Unmatched junction bases numbered 9, after V lost 5 bases and J lost 2 bases. Germline assignment: CDR1 SGHAT and CDR2 FQNNGV. DNA for the CDR3: TGTGCCAGCAGCAACCTTGGGGGACTAGCGGGGGGACAAGAGACCCAGTACTTC. It specifies CASSNLGGLAGGQETQYF.

This clonotype was seen only a few times. The chain recombines TRBV7-9 with TRBJ2-3; 7 bases align to TRBD1. Germline-derived CDR1 and CDR2 are SEHNR and FQNEAQ (reference sequence). V lost 5 bases to trimming and J lost 1 base; unmatched junction nucleotides: 6. The CDR3 loop spans 15 amino acids. This chain's CDR3 is CASSTRTGGTDTQYF. The CDR3 nucleotides read TGTGCCAGCAGCACCCGGACAGGCGGCACAGATACGCAGTATTTT. The full variable domain, completed using reference TRBV7-9 and TRBJ2-3, is DTGVSQNPRHKITKRGQNVTFRCDPISEHNRLYWYRQTLGQGPEFLTYFQNEAQLEKSRLLSDRFSAERPKGSFSTLEIQRTEQGDSAMYLCASSTRTGGTDTQYFGPGTRLTVL.

This chain connects TRBV7-9 to TRBJ1-1, with a possible D match to TRBD1 (5 bases). The length of the CDR3 is 16 residues. V was shortened by 4 bases and J by 2 bases, with 17 bases between the two germline ends. Germline V CDR1 and CDR2: SEHNR, FQNEAQ (reference sequence). In DNA, the CDR3 is TGTGCCAGCAGCTGGGGATTACAGGCCACCAACACTGAAGCTTTCTTT. Its protein product is CASSWGLQATNTEAFF.

This clonotype was counted between two and nine times. The chain combines TRBV5-6 with TRBJ2-7, with TRBD1 as a possible D gene (6 bases). Trimming took 4 bases from V and 6 from J, leaving 14 bases between them. Germline CDR1 reads SGHDT; CDR2 reads YYEEEE. This CDR3 region has 13 residues. The CDR3 spells CASSPDRTAEQYF. The CDR3 DNA sequence: TGTGCCAGCAGCCCTGACCGGACAGCCGAGCAGTACTTC. The entire variable domain, with the rest obtained from reference TRBV5-6 and TRBJ2-7, is as follows: DAGVTQSPTHLIKTRGQQVTLRCSPKSGHDTVSWYQQALGQGPQFIFQYYEEEERQRGNFPDRFSGHQFPNYSSELNVNALLLGDSALYLCASSPDRTAEQYFGPGTRLTVT.

The sample holds a few counts of this clonotype. This sequence joins TRBV7-8 and TRBJ2-3, with D possibly matching TRBD1 (6 bases). The CDR3 contains 17 residues. With 5 bases removed from V and 5 bases from J, the gap between germline ends came to 23 bases. CDR1 and CDR2 (germline): SGHVS, FQNEAQ. Here the CDR3 DNA reads TGTGCCAGCAGCGGACGAAGGGGGATACAACCCGGAGATACGCAGTATTTT. Its protein product is CASSGRRGIQPGDTQYF.

This clonotype occurred a few times. This chain uses TRBV29-1 with TRBJ2-1; 10 bases agree with TRBD2. The V gene end was trimmed by 6 bases and the J gene end by 3 bases; junction bases not matched to a gene: 8. The CDR3 covers 15 residues. CDR1 and CDR2 from the germline V gene are SQVTM and ANQGSEA. The chain's CDR3 is CSVSLGTSVYNEQFF. CDR3 DNA: TGCAGCGTGTCACTGGGGACTAGCGTCTACAATGAGCAGTTCTTC.